One sample yielded the 17 T cell receptor beta chains listed below, sequenced in a study of shared clonotypes between healthy human individuals. Libraries were prepared by immunoSEQ multiplex PCR; TCRdb keeps only in-frame clonotypes and omits some of them. The table lists under 700,000 clones, 85% to 95% of them singletons, with approximately 0.11% in the top ten. It was CD45RO-negative cells, positively selected for CCR7, that made up naive CD8 cells, with terminally differentiated effector memory CD45RA+ cells excluded. Source material: naive CD8+ T cells sorted from blood. The source is a woman in her twenties or thirties in good health.

About this clone: The sample carries other DNA sequences with the same CDR3. The V gene is TRBV9, the J gene TRBJ2-1, with D hard to call. Germline V CDR1 and CDR2: SGDLS, YYNGEE. The CDR3 is made up of 15 amino acids. V gave up 0 bases and J gave up 0 bases, with 7 bases separating them. For the CDR3, the DNA is TGTGCCAGCAGCGTAGGGCGGAGCTCCTACAATGAGCAGTTCTTC. Protein: CASSVGRSSYNEQFF.

The chain has TRBV6-1 and TRBJ1-3, with TRBD1 matching 10 bases. The CDR3 is 15 amino acids. Germline assignment: CDR1 MNHNS and CDR2 SASEGT. The V gene end was trimmed by 6 bases and the J gene end by 4 bases; junction bases not matched to a gene: 6. The CDR3 spells CASRAGTGVGNTIYF. CDR3 DNA sequence: TGTGCCAGCAGAGCCGGGACAGGGGTCGGAAACACCATATATTTT.

The rearrangement links TRBV9 to TRBJ2-5; 10 bases align to TRBD1. J lost 0 bases, V lost 3 bases, and 8 bases had no gene match. Germline assignment: CDR1 SGDLS and CDR2 YYNGEE. The CDR3 consists of 17 residues. The CDR3 DNA sequence: TGTGCCAGCAGCGCGGGACAGGGGAATTGGTACCAAGAGACCCAGTACTTC. Protein: CASSAGQGNWYQETQYF.

This rearrangement joins TRBV5-4 to TRBJ2-5, with unresolved D. Germline values: CDR1 SGHNT, CDR2 YYREEE (reference sequence). The V and J ends lost 4 bases and 3 bases respectively, with 10 bases between them. This CDR3 has 13 amino acids. CDR3 sequence reads: CASSPDPEETQYF. Written as DNA, the CDR3 is TGTGCCAGCAGCCCCGACCCCGAAGAGACCCAGTACTTC.

As DNA, the CDR3 is TGCAGCGCTACAGGGGACTATGGCTACACCTTC. The encoded protein is CSATGDYGYTF. The chain is built from TRBV29-1 and TRBJ1-2; 7 bases are a match to TRBD1. After removal of 7 bases from V and 3 bases from J, the junction contained 2 bases not matched to a gene. This CDR3 is built from 11 residues. In germline, CDR1 is SQVTM, CDR2 ANQGSEA.

The V gene is TRBV7-9, the J gene TRBJ2-5; TRBD1 might be the D (5 bases). Germline assignment: CDR1 SEHNR and CDR2 FQNEAQ (reference sequence). Between the trimmed V and J ends, which lost 2 bases and 1 base, there was a span of 11 bases. CDR3 length: 15 residues. CDR3 protein: CASSLYAGSQETQYF. The CDR3 DNA reads as TGTGCCAGCAGCTTATACGCAGGGTCCCAAGAGACCCAGTACTTC.

The V and J genes are TRBV25-1 and TRBJ2-2; no reliable D call. Trimming left V 4 bases short and J 8 bases short, with 5 bases between. The CDR3 is 11 amino acids. CDR1 is MGHDK and CDR2 is SYGVNS in the germline V gene. CDR3 DNA sequence: TGTGCCAGCAGTGGGGGAGGGGAGCTGTTTTTT. Encoded protein: CASSGGGELFF.

The chain couples TRBV27 to TRBJ2-7; D possibly corresponds to TRBD1 (5 bases). The CDR3 contains 15 residues. Germline V lookup: CDR1 MNHEY, CDR2 SMNVEV (reference sequence). With 3 bases removed from V and 2 bases from J, the gap between germline ends came to 14 bases. CDR3 DNA: TGTGCCAGCAGTTTTGGTTCAGGGTTCGCCTACGAGCAGTACTTC. Translated: CASSFGSGFAYEQYF.

The V and J genes are TRBV7-9 and TRBJ2-7, with 10 bases identical to TRBD2. The CDR3 consists of 14 residues. Germline V gives CDR1 SEHNR, CDR2 FQNEAQ (reference sequence). The ends lost 5 bases at V and 2 bases at J; junction bases unmatched: 3. The CDR3 protein is CASSHSGRAYEQYF. The CDR3 nucleotides are TGTGCCAGCAGCCACAGCGGGAGGGCCTACGAGCAGTACTTC.

The chain has TRBV18 and TRBJ1-1; TRBD1 agrees at 8 bases. Germline loops: CDR1 KGHSH, CDR2 LQKENI. V dropped 3 bases and J dropped 1; count of bases not matched to a gene: 1. The CDR3 is made up of 14 amino acids. CDR3 nucleotides: TGTGCCAGCTCACCGACAGGGGAGAACACTGAAGCTTTCTTT. It specifies CASSPTGENTEAFF.

V and J are TRBV27 and TRBJ2-1; no clear D. Trimming removed 1 base from V and 5 bases from J, with 12 bases in between. Looked up from germline, CDR1 is MNHEY and CDR2 is SMNVEV (reference sequence). The CDR3 contains 15 residues. CDR3 sequence (DNA): TGTGCCAGCAGTTTATGGAAAGACGGAAACAATGAGCAGTTCTTC. Its translation: CASSLWKDGNNEQFF.

The rearrangement uses TRBV25-1 and TRBJ2-5; 9 bases agree with TRBD1. Trimming took 6 bases from V and 5 from J; bases not matched to a gene: 7. CDR1 is MGHDK, CDR2 SYGVNS, per germline. The CDR3 has 14 residues. The CDR3 here is CASRRDREEETQYF. The CDR3 DNA sequence: TGTGCCAGCAGAAGGGACAGGGAGGAGGAGACCCAGTACTTC.

This sequence joins TRBV5-6 and TRBJ1-2, with D possibly being TRBD1 (6 bases). Germline V gene lookup returns CDR1 SGHDT and CDR2 YYEEEE. CDR3 length: 15 residues. Trimming took 0 bases from V and 7 from J, leaving 16 bases between them. CDR3 sequence reads: CASSLDRVGWSGYTF. In DNA, the CDR3 is TGTGCCAGCAGCTTGGACAGGGTGGGCTGGAGTGGCTACACCTTC.

The chain combines TRBV28 with TRBJ2-3; 10 nucleotides line up with TRBD2. Germline loops: CDR1 MDHEN, CDR2 SYDVKM. The trim removed 6 bases at V and 7 bases at J, leaving 10 bases unmatched. The CDR3 runs to 15 residues. CDR3 sequence reads: CASSYPQREGHTQYF. The CDR3, as DNA: TGTGCCAGCAGCTATCCACAGCGGGAGGGCCATACGCAGTATTTT.

V is TRBV9 and J is TRBJ2-1; 13 nucleotides agree with TRBD2. CDR3 length: 18 amino acids. Trimming removed 4 bases from V and 5 bases from J; junction bases left unmatched: 12. CDR1 and CDR2 from the germline V gene are SGDLS and YYNGEE. In DNA form, the CDR3 reads TGTGCCAGCAGCCCCGGACTAGCGGGAGTAACCCCCCACAATGAGCAGTTCTTC. Protein: CASSPGLAGVTPHNEQFF.

Only a few counts were recorded for this clone. The J gene is TRBJ1-1, the V gene TRBV19; possible D gene TRBD1, 6 bases. Trimming removed 1 base at V and 1 base at J, with 10 bases between. From germline, CDR1 is LNHDA and CDR2 SQIVND (reference sequence). This CDR3 contains 15 residues. CDR3 protein: CASSIGWTANTEAFF. The CDR3 DNA reads TGTGCCAGTAGTATAGGGTGGACAGCGAACACTGAAGCTTTCTTT.

The genes are TRBV28 and TRBJ1-1; maybe TRBD1 (5 bases). Trimming shortened V by 0 bases and J by 4 bases, and 12 bases separated the two germline ends. The CDR3 consists of 15 residues. In germline, CDR1 is MDHEN, CDR2 SYDVKM. DNA for the CDR3: TGTGCCAGCAGTTTATGGGGGGAGTCGAGCACTGAAGCTTTCTTT. Translated, it gives CASSLWGESSTEAFF.